The 5 T cell receptor beta chains in this list originate from one sample, sequenced in a study of siplizumab effects on memory and regulatory T cells. No antigen is known for these receptors. Cells from the mixed lymphocyte reaction underwent coculture for under 7 days at 37 degrees C. The assay was immunoSEQ multiplex PCR, and TCRdb's table has in-frame clones only and misses some. The sample shows 9,500 or so clones, about half of them seen only once. Material: CFSE-low (dividing) CD4+ T cells sorted from an allogeneic mixed lymphocyte reaction. All receptors derive from a human donor in good health; the cells came from an allogeneic mixed lymphocyte reaction.

This clone is medium-sized by share. J is TRBJ2-5 and V is TRBV6-5, with D perhaps being TRBD1 or TRBD2 (5 bases each). V was cut by 6 bases and J by 2 bases, with 10 bases left in between. The CDR3 consists of 13 residues. CDR1 is MNHEY and CDR2 is SVGAGI in the germline V gene. CDR3 protein: CASSGTWQETQYF. Written as DNA, the CDR3 is TGTGCCAGCAGCGGGACCTGGCAAGAGACCCAGTACTTC.

This clone has more than one count but fewer than ten. The V gene is TRBV30, the J gene TRBJ1-2; TRBD1 agrees at 7 bases. The V gene's germline CDR1 is GTSNPN and CDR2 SVGIG (reference sequence). The CDR3 totals 13 residues. The J segment lost 8 bases and the V segment lost 0 bases, leaving 6 bases of the junction unmatched. CDR3 sequence: CAWSVRRGRGYTF. In nucleotides, the CDR3 is TGTGCCTGGAGTGTTAGGAGGGGGCGCGGCTACACCTTC.

This clone was observed a few times. The rearrangement joins TRBV30 to TRBJ2-3, with a possible D match to TRBD2 (5 bases). In germline, CDR1 is GTSNPN, CDR2 SVGIG (reference sequence). The CDR3 runs 16 residues. Trimming took off 0 bases at V and 1 base at J, with 14 bases between the two ends. The CDR3: CAWSVNLRVGTDTQYF. DNA of the CDR3: TGTGCCTGGAGTGTAAACTTGAGGGTGGGCACAGATACGCAGTATTTT. Complete variable domain (other parts from reference TRBV30 and TRBJ2-3): SQTIHQWPATLVQPVGSPLSLECTVEGTSNPNLYWYRQAAGRGLQLLFYSVGIGQISSEVPQNLSASRPQDRQFILSSKKLLLSDSGFYLCAWSVNLRVGTDTQYFGPGTRLTVL.

This clone is classed as medium-sized. The rearrangement links TRBV7-9 to TRBJ2-7, with D maybe TRBD1 (5 bases). This CDR3 region has 13 residues. CDR1 SEHNR and CDR2 FQNEAQ come from the germline V gene (reference sequence). V was shortened by 6 bases and J by 4 bases, with 13 bases between the two germline ends. CDR3 region: CASSVTRVYEQYF. The CDR3 nucleotides read TGTGCCAGCAGTGTCACCAGGGTTTACGAGCAGTACTTC.

The V call is TRBV7-9, the J call TRBJ2-3, with TRBD2 identical over 11 bases. This CDR3 region has 16 residues. V shed 1 base, J shed 3 bases, and the junction held 3 bases outside the gene matches. Germline assignment: CDR1 SEHNR and CDR2 FQNEAQ (reference sequence). CDR3 sequence (DNA): TGTGCCAGCAGCTTAGTACTAGCGGGAGTGACAGATACGCAGTATTTT. It encodes CASSLVLAGVTDTQYF.